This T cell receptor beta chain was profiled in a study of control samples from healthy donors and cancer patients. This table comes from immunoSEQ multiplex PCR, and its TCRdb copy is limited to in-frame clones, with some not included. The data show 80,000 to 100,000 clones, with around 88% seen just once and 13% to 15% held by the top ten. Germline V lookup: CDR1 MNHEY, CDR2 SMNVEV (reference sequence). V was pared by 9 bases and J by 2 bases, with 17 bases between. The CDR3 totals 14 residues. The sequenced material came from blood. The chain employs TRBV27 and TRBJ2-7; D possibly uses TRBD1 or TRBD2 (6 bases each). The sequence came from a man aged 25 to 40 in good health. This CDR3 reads CARTSGGKPYEQYF. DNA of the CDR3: TGTGCCAGAACGTCCGGGGGCAAACCCTACGAGCAGTACTTC.